Sequencing of this T cell receptor (beta chain) was carried out in a study of blood T cells in healthy people across ages. This CDR3 has 17 residues. CDR1 and CDR2 (germline): ENHRY, SYGVKD. The V and J ends lost 10 bases and 9 bases, in that order; junction bases with no gene match: 20. Primers used in a second PCR of about 6 to 12 cycles were a sample-barcoded 5' primer and a J-beta primer mix. TCRdb processed the 5' RACE reads anew with MiXCR; each CDR3 protein has one entry. The table records some 1.4 million distinct CDR3 sequences, approximately 38% of them present only once. The gene calls are TRBV10-3 and TRBJ2-1; 11 bases are shared with TRBD2. This receptor was identified in a woman between 18 and 29 years old in good health. Sample: blood. CDR3 DNA: TGTGCCACGCTCCGTAGCGGGGGGGCGAGTAGGGGCACTGAGCAGTTCTTC. It yields the protein CATLRSGGASRGTEQFF.